Each of the 17 T cell receptor beta chains below was sequenced from the same sample in a study of blood T cell repertoires in COVID-19 (dated by TCRdb to 2018 to 2020). Library creation used the immunoSEQ multiplex PCR assay. This is the immuneACCESS table as TCRdb keeps it, with only in-frame sequences that have V and J called. A part of the clones is gone; compared with another copy, unresolved V genes explain less than half, and the rest is unexplained. The sample records 200,000 to 250,000 clones, roughly 90% of which are singletons. The ten largest account for around 2.9% of the sample. Sequencing was performed on peripheral blood. All receptors come from a woman in her fifties or sixties with acute or convalescent COVID-19.

This chain uses TRBV28 with TRBJ1-2; 7 bases are a match to TRBD1. Germline-derived CDR1 and CDR2 are MDHEN and SYDVKM. V was pared by 5 bases and J by 4 bases, with 7 bases of the junction left unmatched. The CDR3 extends over 14 amino acids. CDR3 in DNA: TGTGCCAGCAGTCTCAGACAGGGCGCCTATGGCTACACCTTC. This codes for CASSLRQGAYGYTF.

CDR3 nucleotides: TGTGCCAGCAGCCACGCCGGGACAGAGAACACTGAAGCTTTCTTT. It translates to CASSHAGTENTEAFF. This chain links TRBV4-2 with TRBJ1-1; 7 nucleotides agree with TRBD1. Germline lookup yields CDR1 LGHNA and CDR2 YNFKEQ. V was clipped by 3 bases and J by 1 base; unmatched bases: 5. The CDR3 is made up of 15 amino acids.

V and J are TRBV5-5 and TRBJ1-4; unclear D gene. V lost 2 bases to trimming and J lost 0 bases, with 8 bases between them. CDR1 and CDR2 from the germline V gene are SGHKS and YYEKEE (reference sequence). This CDR3 has 15 residues. The CDR3, as DNA: TGTGCCAGCAGCTTAGTACAAGCAACTAATGAAAAACTGTTTTTT. Its protein product is CASSLVQATNEKLFF.

Remarks on this clone: The sample has other DNA sequences that encode this CDR3 too. This chain uses TRBV7-2 with TRBJ1-4; 9 nucleotides match TRBD1. The V and J ends lost 5 bases and 4 bases, in that order; junction bases with no gene match: 5. This CDR3 has 15 residues. Germline CDR1 and CDR2: SGHTA and FQGNSA. The CDR3 DNA is TGTGCCAGCAGCAGACCGACAGGGGGTAATGAAAAACTGTTTTTT. It is translated as CASSRPTGGNEKLFF.

The chain is built from TRBV7-8 and TRBJ1-5, with D hard to call. There are 15 residues in the CDR3. CDR1 SGHVS and CDR2 FQNEAQ come from the germline V gene. V shed 7 bases and J shed 2 bases, with 15 bases lying between them. The CDR3 is CASKDQAAGNQPQHF. DNA for the CDR3: TGTGCCAGCAAAGATCAAGCGGCAGGCAATCAGCCCCAGCATTTT.

The gene calls are TRBV7-7 and TRBJ2-5; 8 bases agree with TRBD1. Germline V CDR1 and CDR2: SSHAT, FNYEAQ (reference sequence). With V trimmed by 5 bases and J by 5 bases, 7 bases remained unmatched. The CDR3 sequence is 14 residues long. CDR3 nucleotides: TGTGCCAGCAGCCCCAGGGGGCGCGGGGAGACCCAGTACTTC. It is translated as CASSPRGRGETQYF.

This clone was recorded only once. This chain uses TRBV9 with TRBJ2-1; 8 nucleotides match TRBD1. V lost 4 bases and J lost 7; bases outside the gene matches: 16. The CDR3 loop spans 17 amino acids. Germline-derived CDR1 and CDR2 are SGDLS and YYNGEE. The CDR3 region is CASSPQGWDRRWNEQFF. The CDR3 coding sequence is TGTGCCAGCAGCCCACAAGGATGGGACAGGAGGTGGAATGAGCAGTTCTTC.

The DNA of the CDR3 is TGTGCCAGCAGTTTATGGGAGGCAGGGGGCTCTGGAAACACCATATATTTT. Translated: CASSLWEAGGSGNTIYF. The chain carries TRBV28 and TRBJ1-3; 7 bases match TRBD1. Germline V gene sequence: CDR1 MDHEN, CDR2 SYDVKM. The CDR3 loop spans 17 amino acids. V shed 0 bases, J shed 0 bases, and the junction held 5 bases outside the gene matches. Full variable domain (remainder filled in from reference TRBV28 and TRBJ1-3): DVKVTQSSRYLVKRTGEKVFLECVQDMDHENMFWYRQDPGLGLRLIYFSYDVKMKEKGDIPEGYSVSREKKERFSLILESASTNQTSMYLCASSLWEAGGSGNTIYFGEGSWLTVV.

This rearrangement joins TRBV5-1 to TRBJ1-2; no clear D gene. Germline V gene sequence: CDR1 SGHRS, CDR2 YFSETQ. The CDR3 runs 14 residues. V dropped 4 bases and J dropped 7 bases, with 17 bases sitting between them. Written as DNA, the CDR3 is TGCGCCAGCAGCCCCAACCCAATCGTCAGTGGCTACACCTTC. This sequence encodes CASSPNPIVSGYTF.

In its sample, this clone was seen once. The rearrangement uses TRBV3-1 (or the pseudogene TRBV3-2) and TRBJ2-7; perhaps TRBD2 as D (6 bases). Trimming left V 4 bases short and J 6 bases short, with 16 bases between. There are 14 residues in the CDR3. CDR1 is LGHDT, CDR2 YNNKEL, per germline (reference sequence). CDR3 protein: CASSRGGATPEQYF. CDR3 in DNA: TGTGCCAGCAGCCGCGGCGGGGCCACCCCCGAGCAGTACTTC.

The chain is built from TRBV4-2 and TRBJ2-5; a possible D gene is TRBD2 (7 bases). Germline V lookup: CDR1 LGHNA, CDR2 YNFKEQ. The CDR3 is 20 amino acids. V shed 4 bases and J shed 0 bases, with 27 bases lying between them. The CDR3 protein is CASSLRGTSGTSAYQETQYF. Written as DNA, the CDR3 is TGTGCCAGCAGCCTGAGGGGGACTTCGGGAACTAGCGCGTACCAAGAGACCCAGTACTTC.

The gene calls are TRBV11-2 and TRBJ2-3, with D tentatively TRBD2 (5 bases). The V end was cut by 5 bases, the J end by 4 bases, with 16 bases between. Germline V gene data show CDR1 as SGHAT and CDR2 as FQNNGV. CDR3 length: 15 residues. CDR3 region: CASSRSGVDADTQYF. CDR3 coding DNA: TGTGCCAGCAGCCGAAGCGGCGTCGACGCAGATACGCAGTATTTT. Together with reference TRBV11-2 and TRBJ2-3, the CDR3 gives the full variable domain: EAGVAQSPRYKIIEKRQSVAFWCNPISGHATLYWYQQILGQGPKLLIQFQNNGVVDDSQLPKDRFSAERLKGVDSTLKIQPAKLEDSAVYLCASSRSGVDADTQYFGPGTRLTVL.

This clone has just a few counts. Other DNA sequences from this sample encode an identical CDR3 as well. The chain is built from TRBV30 and TRBJ1-3; D is possibly TRBD1 (5 bases). Trimming took off 1 base at V and 7 bases at J, with 11 bases between the two ends. CDR1 is GTSNPN and CDR2 is SVGIG in the germline V gene (reference sequence). The CDR3 totals 13 residues. The CDR3 region has the DNA TGTGCCTGGAGTGGGGGTCGGGGGAACACCATATATTTT. It codes for CAWSGGRGNTIYF. The whole variable domain, filled in from reference TRBV30 and TRBJ1-3, reads SQTIHQWPATLVQPVGSPLSLECTVEGTSNPNLYWYRQAAGRGLQLLFYSVGIGQISSEVPQNLSASRPQDRQFILSSKKLLLSDSGFYLCAWSGGRGNTIYFGEGSWLTVV.

This chain links TRBV5-4 with TRBJ2-2, with 15 nucleotides matching TRBD2. Germline-derived CDR1 and CDR2 are SGHNT and YYREEE (reference sequence). The CDR3 has 17 residues. V gave up 4 bases and J gave up 5 bases; unmatched junction bases: 6. The CDR3 loop reads CASSPGLAGGRTGELFF. DNA of the CDR3: TGTGCCAGCAGCCCGGGACTAGCGGGAGGTAGGACCGGGGAGCTGTTTTTT.

V is TRBV24-1 and J is TRBJ2-2; a weak D match, TRBD1 (7 bases). Germline V gene sequence: CDR1 KGHDR, CDR2 SFDVKD. The CDR3 is 17 amino acids. Trimming took off 2 bases at V and 5 bases at J, with 17 bases between the two ends. The CDR3 reads CATSDSGTVGRTGELFF. The CDR3 DNA reads TGTGCCACCAGTGATTCCGGGACAGTGGGGAGGACCGGGGAGCTGTTTTTT.

V usage is TRBV5-1 and J usage is TRBJ2-1; TRBD2 matches 12 bases. The CDR3 totals 16 residues. The germline V gene has CDR1 SGHRS and CDR2 YFSETQ. V shed 4 bases and J 4 bases; nucleotides not matched to a gene: 6. The chain's CDR3 is CASSAGLAGSYNEQFF. The CDR3 DNA follows: TGCGCCAGCAGCGCGGGACTAGCGGGTTCGTACAATGAGCAGTTCTTC.

The chain is built from TRBV7-9 and TRBJ1-5; possible D gene TRBD1, 5 bases. CDR1 and CDR2 (germline): SEHNR, FQNEAQ (reference sequence). The V gene lost 5 bases and the J gene lost 10 bases, with 12 bases spanning the gap. This CDR3 has 12 amino acids. CDR3 amino acids: CASSLSQGPQHF. CDR3 sequence (DNA): TGTGCCAGCAGCCTTTCTCAGGGACCCCAGCATTTT.